Many counts were recorded for the clone carrying this T cell receptor (beta chain). As yet, its antigen is unknown. This specimen comes from a study of T-cell reconstitution after alpha-beta-depleted transplantation in children. Broader study findings: Several hundred rapidly expanded clones from non-depleted graft cells reportedly supplied alpha-beta T cells about two months post-transplant. Surviving recipient T cells and thymic progenitors underlay high day-60 TCRbeta diversity in some patients. T cells produced anew were the main source of T-cell counts and diversity one year after transplant.

The CDR3 has 12 residues. Germline-derived CDR1 and CDR2 are SGHNT and YYREEE (reference sequence). The V end lost 9 bases, the J end lost 0 bases, and 9 bases lay between the germline ends. The authors prepared the TCRbeta library with unique molecular identifiers. TCRdb reprocessed the PCR reads via MiXCR and lists one record per CDR3 protein. The sample shows hundreds of thousands of distinct CDR3 sequences, roughly 10% of them seen only once. V gene TRBV5-4 combines with J gene TRBJ1-1; D is unresolved. The receptor comes from a child less than two years old with acute myeloid leukemia, due to receive a stem cell transplant. Source: PBMCs, taken before TCRalphabeta/CD19-depleted stem cell transplant. The CDR3 DNA is TGTGCCACCGCAGCCTTGAACACTGAAGCTTTCTTT. Translated, it gives CATAALNTEAFF.